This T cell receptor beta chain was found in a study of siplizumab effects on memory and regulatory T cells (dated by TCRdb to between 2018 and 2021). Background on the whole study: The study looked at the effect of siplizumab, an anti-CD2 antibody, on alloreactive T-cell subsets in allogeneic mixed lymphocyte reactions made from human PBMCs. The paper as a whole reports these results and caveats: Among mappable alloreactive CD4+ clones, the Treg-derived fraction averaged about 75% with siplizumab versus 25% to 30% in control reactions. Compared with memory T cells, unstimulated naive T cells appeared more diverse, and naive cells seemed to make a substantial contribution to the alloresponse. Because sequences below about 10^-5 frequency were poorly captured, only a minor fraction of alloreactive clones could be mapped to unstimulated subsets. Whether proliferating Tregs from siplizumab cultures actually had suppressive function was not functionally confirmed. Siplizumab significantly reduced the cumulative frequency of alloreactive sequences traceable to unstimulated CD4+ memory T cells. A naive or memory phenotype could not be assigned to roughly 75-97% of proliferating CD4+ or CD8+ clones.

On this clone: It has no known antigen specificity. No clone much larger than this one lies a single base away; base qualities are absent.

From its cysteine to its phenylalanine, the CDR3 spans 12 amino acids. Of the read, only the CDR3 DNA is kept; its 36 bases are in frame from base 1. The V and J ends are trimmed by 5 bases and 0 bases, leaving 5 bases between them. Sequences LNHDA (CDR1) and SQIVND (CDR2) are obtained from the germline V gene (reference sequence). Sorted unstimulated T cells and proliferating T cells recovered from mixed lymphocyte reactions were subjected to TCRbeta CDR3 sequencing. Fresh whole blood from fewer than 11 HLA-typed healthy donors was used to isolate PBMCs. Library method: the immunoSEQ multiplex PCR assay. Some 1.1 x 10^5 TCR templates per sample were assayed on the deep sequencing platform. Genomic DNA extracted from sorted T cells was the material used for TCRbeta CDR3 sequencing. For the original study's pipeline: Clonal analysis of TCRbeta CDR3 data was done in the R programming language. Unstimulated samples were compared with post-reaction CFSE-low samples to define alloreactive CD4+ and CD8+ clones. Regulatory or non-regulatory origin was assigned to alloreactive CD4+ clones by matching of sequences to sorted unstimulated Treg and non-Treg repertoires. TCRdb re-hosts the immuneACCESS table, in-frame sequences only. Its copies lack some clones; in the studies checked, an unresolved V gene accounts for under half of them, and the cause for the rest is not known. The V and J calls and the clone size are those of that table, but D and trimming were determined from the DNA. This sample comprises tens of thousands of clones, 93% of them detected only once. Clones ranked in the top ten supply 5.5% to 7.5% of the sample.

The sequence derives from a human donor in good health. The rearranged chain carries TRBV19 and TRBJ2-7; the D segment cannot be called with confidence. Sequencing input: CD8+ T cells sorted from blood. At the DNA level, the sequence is TGTGCCAGTAGTGGCGGCTCCTACGAGCAGTACTTC. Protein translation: CASSGGSYEQYF.